This is a list of T cell receptor beta chains from one sample in a study of blood T cell repertoires in COVID-19. The assay was immunoSEQ multiplex PCR, and TCRdb's table has in-frame clones only and misses some. This table has some 200,000 clones, approximately 87% appearing once. Sequenced input: peripheral blood. All receptors come from a woman between 18 and 30 years old who had recovered from COVID-19. Each CDR3 is given without its conserved first and last residue.

TRBV6-2/TRBV6-3	TRBJ2-2	ASSPKPGQGGWHPGELF
TRBV11-2	TRBJ2-1	ASSATGLAGSNEQF
TRBV4-2	TRBJ2-4	ASSRSRVAKNIQY
TRBV6-6	TRBJ1-1	ASSFPDTEAF
TRBV7-8	TRBJ1-5	ASSPRTGGAYNQPQH
TRBV24-1	TRBJ1-1	ATSDPRTDTEAF
TRBV5-6	TRBJ1-2	ASVEGDGGSYGYT
TRBV10-3	TRBJ1-4	AISESRGSNEKLF
TRBV6-5	TRBJ1-2	ASSYLQGTGYT
TRBV9	TRBJ2-3	ASSVGTSGGNTQY